This entry describes one TCR beta chain. Its target is not known. The repertoire was sequenced with immunoSEQ multiplex PCR; TCRdb's copy has only in-frame clones and lacks some. Here the sample spans more than 50,000 clones, roughly 85% being singletons. Patients were ineligible given autoimmune disease history or systemic immunosuppression. The data originate from a study of OX40 agonist ivuxolimab in advanced cancers. On the study more broadly: Ivuxolimab doses were 0.01, 0.1, 0.3, 1.5, 3 or 10 mg/kg every 2 weeks. Study-level points and caveats: In general, CD8+ T cells held more expanded clones than CD4+ did, on average.

The CDR3 is 16 residues long. Germline trimming cut 5 bases from V and 10 bases from J; bases unmatched to any gene: 11. Germline V gene sequence: CDR1 LNHDA, CDR2 SQIVND (reference sequence). The sequences come from CD4+ or CD8+ T cells sorted from blood, collected in a trial of the OX40 agonist ivuxolimab. The sequence was collected from an adult with an advanced solid tumor such as melanoma, head and neck, liver or kidney cancer. The genes are TRBV19 and TRBJ2-1; 13 bases match TRBD2. In DNA form, the CDR3 reads TGTGCCAGTAGTCCCGGGACTAGCGGGGCTTTCCGCGAGCAGTTCTTC. Protein: CASSPGTSGAFREQFF. Combining the CDR3 with reference TRBV19 and TRBJ2-1 gives the whole variable domain DGGITQSPKYLFRKEGQNVTLSCEQNLNHDAMYWYRQDPGQGLRLIYYSQIVNDFQKGDIAEGYSVSREKKESFPLTVTSAQKNPTAFYLCASSPGTSGAFREQFFGPGTRLTVL.